The T cell receptor (beta chain) described here comes from a study of blood T cell repertoires in COVID-19 (dated by TCRdb to 2020 to 2022). As for the study more broadly: The collaborator samples originated in the United States, Italy and Spain and spanned the acute and convalescent phases of COVID-19. The material from the prospective study consisted of cDNA or gDNA derived from T cells, B-cell-depleted T cells, or PBMCs. Deeply sampled blood TCRbeta repertoires from subjects exposed to, actively infected with, or recovered from COVID-19 were included in the dataset. The repertoires were released in a freely available public database intended as a resource for research on the immune response to SARS-CoV-2. Samples were obtained from the ongoing ImmuneRACE study (first 160 participants) and from over 1,000 subjects provided by 6 global collaborators. Nearly every sample came with metadata listing a de-identified subject ID, COVID-19 status, age in years and sex. HLA class I and class II types, where available, came from metadata supplied by the sample provider rather than from assay-based typing. What the research found in general, with its limitations: Clinical and demographic metadata were provided uncurated, with the amount varying by source and participant.

TCRbeta CDR3 regions were amplified from genomic DNA using the immunoSEQ Assay, a bias-controlled multiplex PCR. Per the original workflow: Nucleated cell counts per sample were estimated from amplification of reference gene primers within the assay. To quantify the absolute abundance of each unique TCRbeta CDR3 rearrangement, sequence reads were collapsed and filtered. Productive Simpson clonality was computed per sample as the square root of Simpson's diversity index over productive rearrangements. TCRdb's version of the immuneACCESS table is confined to in-frame rearrangements and falls short of the full clone set. An unresolved V gene accounts for under half of the shortfall where checked; the remainder is of unknown origin. V and J calls and clone size come straight from that table; D and trimming were deduced from the DNA. The sample table lists approximately 210,000 clones, 80% of them with a count of one. Under 4.5% of the sample goes to the ten largest clones.

On this clone itself: Its antigen is unknown. Base qualities were left out, and no much larger clone turns up one base away.

Participants in the prospective study were enrolled through a virtual design, were aged about 18 to 100 years, and lived in roughly 25 United States geographic areas. In the prospective study, participants were assigned to cohorts based on the clinical history participants reported in a screening survey and a study questionnaire. Mobile phlebotomists in the prospective study collected whole blood, serum and a nasopharyngeal or oropharyngeal swab from every participant. Additional blood draws and questionnaires over an approximately two-month period could optionally be provided by prospective study participants. Before DNA extraction, prospective study blood samples were shipped either frozen or at room temperature. From the cysteine up to the phenylalanine, the CDR3 has a length of 14 residues. Only the CDR3 portion is preserved as DNA: 42 bases, with reading frame beginning at the first base. The germline V gene provides CDR1 SGHDN and CDR2 FVKESK. Trimming removed 1 base from V and 3 bases from J; the gene matches leave 2 bases unexplained.

The origin of this receptor is a man aged 25 to 40 with acute COVID-19. The chain uses TRBV14 and TRBJ2-7, and 8 junctional nucleotides match TRBD2. Sequenced sample: PBMCs or T cells enriched from blood (not recorded which). The CDR3 region has the sequence CASSQAGGLYEQYF. The nucleotides read TGTGCCAGCAGCCAAGCGGGGGGGCTCTACGAGCAGTACTTC.